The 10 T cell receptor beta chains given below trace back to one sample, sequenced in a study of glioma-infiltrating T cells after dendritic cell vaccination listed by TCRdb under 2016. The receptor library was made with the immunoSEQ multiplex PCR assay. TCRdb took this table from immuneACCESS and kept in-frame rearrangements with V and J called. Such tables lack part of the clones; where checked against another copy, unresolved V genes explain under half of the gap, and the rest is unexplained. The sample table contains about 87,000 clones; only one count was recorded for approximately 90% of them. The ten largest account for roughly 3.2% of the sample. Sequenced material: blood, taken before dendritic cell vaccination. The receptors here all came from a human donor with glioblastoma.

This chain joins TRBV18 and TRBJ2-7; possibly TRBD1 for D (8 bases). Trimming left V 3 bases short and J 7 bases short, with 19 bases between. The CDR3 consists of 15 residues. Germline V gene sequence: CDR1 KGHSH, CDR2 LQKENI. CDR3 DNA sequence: TGTGCCAGCTCACCGGGAGGGACAGGCCTAAGGGAGCAGTACTTC. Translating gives CASSPGGTGLREQYF. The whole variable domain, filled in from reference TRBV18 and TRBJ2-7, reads NAGVMQNPRHLVRRRGQEARLRCSPMKGHSHVYWYRQLPEEGLKFMVYLQKENIIDESGMPKERFSAEFPKEGPSILRIQQVVRGDSAAYFCASSPGGTGLREQYFGPGTRLTVT.

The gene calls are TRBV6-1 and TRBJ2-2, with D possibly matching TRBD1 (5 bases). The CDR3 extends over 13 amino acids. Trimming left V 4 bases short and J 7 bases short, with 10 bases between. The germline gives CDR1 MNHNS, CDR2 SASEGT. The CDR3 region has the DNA TGTGCCAGCAGTGGACCAGGGAACGGGGAGCTGTTTTTT. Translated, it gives CASSGPGNGELFF.

The CDR3 DNA follows: TGTGCCAGCAGTCGAGGACAGGGGGCAGATGGCTACACCTTC. It translates to CASSRGQGADGYTF. The chain uses TRBV6-5 and TRBJ1-2, with TRBD1 identical over 11 bases. CDR3 size: 14 residues. CDR1 and CDR2 from the germline V gene are MNHEY and SVGAGI. V shed 5 bases and J 6 bases; nucleotides not matched to a gene: 5.

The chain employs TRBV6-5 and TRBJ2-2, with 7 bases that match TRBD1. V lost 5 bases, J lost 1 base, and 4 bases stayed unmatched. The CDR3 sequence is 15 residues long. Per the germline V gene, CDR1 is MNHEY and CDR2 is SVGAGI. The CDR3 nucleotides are TGTGCCAGCAGTCAGGGGGTACTGAACACCGGGGAGCTGTTTTTT. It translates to CASSQGVLNTGELFF.

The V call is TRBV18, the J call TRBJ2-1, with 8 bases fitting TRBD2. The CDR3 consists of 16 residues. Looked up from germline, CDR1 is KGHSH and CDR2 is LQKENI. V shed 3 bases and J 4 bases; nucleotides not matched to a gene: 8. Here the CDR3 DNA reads TGTGCCAGCTCACCTTCCGGGAGGGCAGGGTACAATGAGCAGTTCTTC. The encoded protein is CASSPSGRAGYNEQFF.

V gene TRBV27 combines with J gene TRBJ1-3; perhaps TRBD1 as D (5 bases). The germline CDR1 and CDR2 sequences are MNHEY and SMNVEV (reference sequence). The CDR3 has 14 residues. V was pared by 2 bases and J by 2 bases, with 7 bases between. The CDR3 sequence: CASSLKGTGNTIYF. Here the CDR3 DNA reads TGTGCCAGCAGTTTAAAGGGGACTGGAAACACCATATATTTT.

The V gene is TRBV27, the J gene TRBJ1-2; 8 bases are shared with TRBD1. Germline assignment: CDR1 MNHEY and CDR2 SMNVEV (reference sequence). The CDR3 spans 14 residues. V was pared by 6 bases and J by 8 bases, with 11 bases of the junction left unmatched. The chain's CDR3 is CASSPIDRGGGYTF. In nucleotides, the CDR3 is TGTGCCAGCAGCCCTATCGACAGGGGAGGCGGCTACACCTTC.

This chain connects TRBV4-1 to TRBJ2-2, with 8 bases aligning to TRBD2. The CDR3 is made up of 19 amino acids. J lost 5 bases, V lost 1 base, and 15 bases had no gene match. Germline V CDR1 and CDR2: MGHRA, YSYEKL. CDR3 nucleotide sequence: TGCGCCAGCAGCCAAGTTTTACGGCGGCGCGGGAGGTTGACCGGGGAGCTGTTTTTT. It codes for CASSQVLRRRGRLTGELFF.

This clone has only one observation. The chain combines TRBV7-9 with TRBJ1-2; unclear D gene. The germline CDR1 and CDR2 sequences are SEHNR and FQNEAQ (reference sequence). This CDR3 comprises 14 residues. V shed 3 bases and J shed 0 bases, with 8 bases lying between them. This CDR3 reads CASSFERANYGYTF. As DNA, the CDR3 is TGTGCCAGCAGCTTCGAGCGAGCTAACTATGGCTACACCTTC. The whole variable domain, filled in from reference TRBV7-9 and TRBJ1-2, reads DTGVSQNPRHKITKRGQNVTFRCDPISEHNRLYWYRQTLGQGPEFLTYFQNEAQLEKSRLLSDRFSAERPKGSFSTLEIQRTEQGDSAMYLCASSFERANYGYTFGSGTRLTVV.

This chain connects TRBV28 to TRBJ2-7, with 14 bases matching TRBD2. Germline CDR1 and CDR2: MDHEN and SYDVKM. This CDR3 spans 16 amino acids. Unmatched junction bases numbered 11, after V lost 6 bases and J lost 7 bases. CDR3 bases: TGTGCCAGCAGCCACGGACTAGCGGGAGGTTCCGATGAGCAGTACTTC. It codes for CASSHGLAGGSDEQYF.